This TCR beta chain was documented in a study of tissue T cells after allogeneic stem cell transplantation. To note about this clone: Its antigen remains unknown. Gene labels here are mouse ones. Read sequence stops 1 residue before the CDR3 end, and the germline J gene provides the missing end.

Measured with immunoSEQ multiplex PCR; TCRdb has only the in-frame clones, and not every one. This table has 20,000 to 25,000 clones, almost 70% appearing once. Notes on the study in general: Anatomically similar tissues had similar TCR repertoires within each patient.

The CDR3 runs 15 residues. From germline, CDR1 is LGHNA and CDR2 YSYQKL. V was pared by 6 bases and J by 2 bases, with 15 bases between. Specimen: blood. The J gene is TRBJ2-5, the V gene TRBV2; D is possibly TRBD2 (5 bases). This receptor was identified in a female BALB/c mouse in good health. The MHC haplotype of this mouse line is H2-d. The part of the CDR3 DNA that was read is TGTGCCAGCAGGCACTCCTGGGAGTTCCAAGACACCCAGTAC. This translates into CASRHSWEFQDTQY. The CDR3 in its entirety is CASRHSWEFQDTQYF.